This TCR beta chain was observed in a study of cytomegalovirus exposure and HLA in healthy donors. Study results and caveats: Analysis performed later showed TCR beta chains linked to HLA being more clonally expanded than equally common others. In a later analysis, roughly 17,000 TCR beta sequences were associated with HLA alleles at 0.05 false discovery rate. In an earlier analysis, most TCR beta V segments were productive about 90% or about 30% of the time. The authors confirmed in vitro that a few CMV-associated chains were specific for CMV antigens.

PCR employed 60 Vbeta and 13 Jbeta primers. Libraries were prepared by immunoSEQ multiplex PCR; TCRdb keeps only in-frame clonotypes and omits some of them. The repertoire holds roughly 200,000 clones, 75% to 90% seen once, with less than 1.2% in the top ten. Details on this clone: The antigen is undetermined.

Sequenced input: PBMCs. The receptor's source is a woman aged 18-29 years in good health and CMV-seronegative.

CDR3 region: CAISRTGGTDEKLFF. The CDR3 region has the DNA TGTGCCATCAGCCGTACAGGGGGCACGGATGAAAAACTGTTTTTT. This chain connects TRBV10-3 to TRBJ1-4, with TRBD1 matching 9 bases. Trimming removed 6 bases from V and 6 bases from J; junction bases left unmatched: 8. CDR1 and CDR2 (germline): ENHRY, SYGVKD. This CDR3 region has 15 residues.